The T cell receptor (beta chain) described here comes from a study of breast tumors, draining lymph nodes, adjacent tissues. CDR3 size: 14 residues. Germline lookup yields CDR1 DFQATT and CDR2 SNEGSKA (reference sequence). A single record per CDR3 protein comes from TCRdb applying MiXCR to the multiplex PCR reads. The data contain around 230,000 distinct CDR3 sequences, approximately 36% of them seen just once; the ten biggest clones take up approximately 3.6%. Samples came from axillary lymph nodes draining the breast cancer. Concerning this clonotype: At one end the junction does not follow the germline gene, possibly because of a read error.

V usage is TRBV20-1 and J usage is TRBJ2-2; the match to TRBD1 covers 7 bases. Sequenced material: axillary lymph node tissue. The sequence came from a female donor with breast cancer. Some clones in this sample may be carry-over from other donors' samples. CDR3 nucleotide sequence: TGCAGTCAGCCCCGACAGGGTAACACCGCGGAGCTGTTTTTT. It translates to CSQPRQGNTAELFF.